The entry that follows covers one T cell receptor beta chain sequence. V lost 1 base, J lost 4 bases, and 17 bases lay in between. The CDR3 is 16 amino acids. Germline CDR1 is LGHDT and CDR2 is YNNKEL (reference sequence). This record comes from a study of response to subunit inactivated influenza vaccine. MiXCR, run by TCRdb on the RT-PCR reads, gives a single entry per CDR3 protein. Of about 540,000 distinct CDR3 sequences listed, around a quarter are singletons. The sample was also linked to a second study, of T cells expressing NK-cell markers. That study reports: With UMIs, 5'RACE template switching was used to make TCR beta cDNA. Seven sequenced donors out of eight were HCMV-seropositive, one seronegative. Several experiments confined sorting to alpha-beta TCR T cells with an anti-gamma-delta TCR antibody. These clonotypes additionally ranked first within the CD3+CD56-NKG2C+ fraction of a few donors. Whether the expanded NKG2C+ T cell clones recognized HCMV remained unclear.

The TCR sequence derives from a middle-aged man who received an inactivated influenza vaccine. This sequence joins TRBV3-1 and TRBJ2-7; D is unclear. This specimen was CD4+ T cells sorted from PBMCs, taken 12 days after vaccination. CDR3 nucleotides: TGTGCCAGCAGCCAAGTTCTCAACAGAACCTCATACGAGCAGTACTTC. Its translation is CASSQVLNRTSYEQYF.